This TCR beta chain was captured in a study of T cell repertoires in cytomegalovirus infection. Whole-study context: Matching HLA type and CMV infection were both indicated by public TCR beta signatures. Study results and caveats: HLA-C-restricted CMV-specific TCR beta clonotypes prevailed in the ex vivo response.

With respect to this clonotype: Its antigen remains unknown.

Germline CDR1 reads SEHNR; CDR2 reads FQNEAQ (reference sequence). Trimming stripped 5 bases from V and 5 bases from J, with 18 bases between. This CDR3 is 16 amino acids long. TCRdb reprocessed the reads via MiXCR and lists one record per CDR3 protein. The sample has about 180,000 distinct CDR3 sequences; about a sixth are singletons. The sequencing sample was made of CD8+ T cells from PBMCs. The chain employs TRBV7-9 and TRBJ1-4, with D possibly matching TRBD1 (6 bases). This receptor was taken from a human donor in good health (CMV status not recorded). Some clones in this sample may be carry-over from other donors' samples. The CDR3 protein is CASSPSNGGPNEKLFF. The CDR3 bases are TGTGCCAGCAGCCCCTCCAACGGGGGGCCGAATGAAAAACTGTTTTTT.